A selection of T cell receptor beta chains follows, all from one sample in a study of blood T cells in healthy people across ages. TCRdb re-derived calls from the 5' RACE reads in MiXCR, one entry per CDR3 protein. The repertoire holds some 1,000,000 distinct CDR3 sequences, with 20% to 25% as singletons. These same records also appear under a second study, on T cells of mothers and their children.

Sequencing was carried out using blood. These receptors were taken from a girl between 2 and 10 years old in good health. The CDR3 runs from the conserved cysteine through the conserved F or W. The D gene is left open where the match is weak.

CDR3 protein	V gene	J gene	CDR3 length	D gene
CASSSPGLAPYEQYF	TRBV7-9	TRBJ2-5	15	TRBD2
CASSLTTGDYTF	TRBV7-9	TRBJ1-2	12	TRBD1
CASSQGSLGANVLTF	TRBV9	TRBJ2-6	15	NA
CASSEDGSNGYTF	TRBV6-1	TRBJ1-2	13	NA
CASSLTGSPSEKLFF	TRBV7-6	TRBJ1-4	15	NA
CASSPRGGGQNEQFF	TRBV4-2	TRBJ2-1	15	NA
CASSFDREGSKNGYTF	TRBV11-1	TRBJ1-2	16	TRBD1
CASSLPSGSDYRDYEQYF	TRBV5-1	NA	18	TRBD2
CARSRGLGETQYF	TRBV5-5	TRBJ2-5	13	TRBD1
CASSSEPGQGGENQETQYF	TRBV12-3/TRBV12-4	TRBJ2-5	19	TRBD1
CSVWAMRETQYF	TRBV29-1	TRBJ2-5	12	NA
CASSLMGKSTDTQYF	TRBV11-2	TRBJ2-3	15	NA
CSVGPGPHEQFF	TRBV20-1	NA	12	NA
CASRQERHYGYTF	TRBV6-1	TRBJ1-2	13	NA
CAARAASGGECNEQFF	TRBV10-3	TRBJ2-1	16	TRBD2
CASRQALGEETQYF	TRBV7-9	TRBJ2-5	14	NA
CASSLEEREGTQYF	TRBV7-6	TRBJ2-5	14	TRBD2
CASGYRDISYEQYF	TRBV12-3/TRBV12-4	TRBJ2-7	14	NA
CSLERDNEQFF	TRBV20-1	TRBJ2-1	11	NA
CATGLAGGLYNEQFF	TRBV7-6	TRBJ2-1	15	TRBD2
CSVRGGSTYNEQFF	TRBV20-1	TRBJ2-1	14	NA
CATSNLWVLGGNNQPQHF	TRBV15	TRBJ1-5	18	NA
CASSLEWQYQETQYF	TRBV5-1	TRBJ2-5	15	NA
CASSPRQGGYSPLHF	TRBV7-2	TRBJ1-6	15	NA
CSAAINGGGELRQNIQYF	TRBV20-1	TRBJ2-4	18	TRBD2
CASSCHRPNGLLPSTDTQYF	TRBV11-3	TRBJ2-3	20	NA
CASSDLGGYRSYNEQFF	TRBV7-8	TRBJ2-1	17	NA
CASSQLVGQVNEKLLF	TRBV4-3	TRBJ1-4	16	TRBD1
CASSFPILRPGAYNEQFF	TRBV7-8	TRBJ2-1	18	NA
CSVEGYRGSSTDTQYF	TRBV29-1	TRBJ2-3	16	NA
CATKSGGTGGFGKNIQYF	TRBV6-1	TRBJ2-4	18	TRBD1
CASSPTGPNYGYTF	TRBV7-9	TRBJ1-2	14	TRBD1
CASSYVLGFYEQYF	TRBV6-5	NA	14	NA
CASSILYEQYF	TRBV28	TRBJ2-7	11	NA
CASRQGVGHEQYF	TRBV28	TRBJ2-7	13	NA
CASSRTVNQPQHF	TRBV12-3/TRBV12-4	TRBJ1-5	13	NA
CASSYSGAGPQETQYF	TRBV6-5	TRBJ2-5	16	NA
CASNTPDRGPSQETQYF	TRBV6-1	TRBJ2-5	17	TRBD1
CAISESNIQYF	TRBV10-3	TRBJ2-4	11	NA
CASRLGRYLEAFF	TRBV12-3/TRBV12-4	TRBJ1-1	13	NA
CASSLALSVYGYTF	TRBV7-2	TRBJ1-2	14	NA
CASSVRQFGDSSPLHF	TRBV9	TRBJ1-6	16	NA
CATSSADTQYF	TRBV24-1	TRBJ2-3	11	NA
CASRGPGVMNAEAFF	TRBV2	TRBJ1-1	15	NA
CASVIAGGTTRESQYF	TRBV6-6	TRBJ2-5	16	TRBD2
CASTMAGRGGSREQFF	TRBV2	TRBJ2-1	16	TRBD2
CATSDSDGTSGDNGQFF	TRBV24-1	TRBJ2-1	17	TRBD2
CASRRLTDTQYF	TRBV27	TRBJ2-3	12	NA
CSARDPIHWGYTF	TRBV20-1	TRBJ1-2	13	NA
CATFTPWGVGEKLFF	TRBV6-6	TRBJ1-4	15	NA
CSALQGNADTQYF	TRBV29-1	TRBJ2-3	13	NA
CASSVDGGRADTQYF	TRBV9	TRBJ2-3	15	NA
CASSGTGEDSTDTQHF	TRBV9	NA	16	NA
CASSLQRFNEKLFF	TRBV12-3/TRBV12-4	TRBJ1-4	14	NA
CASSDTGGSGELFF	TRBV12-3/TRBV12-4	TRBJ2-2	14	NA
CASSLNGLEVPEQYF	TRBV27	TRBJ2-7	15	NA
CASSSAGQGGGYTF	TRBV7-2	TRBJ1-2	14	TRBD1
CASSRNEKLFF	TRBV12-3/TRBV12-4	TRBJ1-4	11	NA
CASSAFSDTDTQYF	TRBV27	TRBJ2-3	14	NA
CASSMARREGNIQYF	TRBV19	TRBJ2-4	15	TRBD2